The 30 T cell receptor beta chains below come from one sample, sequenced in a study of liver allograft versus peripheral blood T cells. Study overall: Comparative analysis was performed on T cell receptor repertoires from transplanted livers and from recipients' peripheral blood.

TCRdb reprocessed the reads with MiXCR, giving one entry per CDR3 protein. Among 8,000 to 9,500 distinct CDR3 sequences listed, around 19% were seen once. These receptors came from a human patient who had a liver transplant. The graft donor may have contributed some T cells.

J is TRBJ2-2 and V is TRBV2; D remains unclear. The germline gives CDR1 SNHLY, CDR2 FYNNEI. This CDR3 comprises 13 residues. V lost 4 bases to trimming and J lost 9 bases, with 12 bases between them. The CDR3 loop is CASSGSWGWELFF. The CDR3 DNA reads TGTGCCAGCAGTGGGTCTTGGGGTTGGGAGCTGTTTTTT.

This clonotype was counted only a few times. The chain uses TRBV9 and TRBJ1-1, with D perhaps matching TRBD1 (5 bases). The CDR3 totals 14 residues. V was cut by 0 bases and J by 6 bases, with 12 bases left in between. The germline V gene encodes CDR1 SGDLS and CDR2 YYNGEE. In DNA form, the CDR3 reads TGTGCCAGCAGCGTAGTGGCCGGGGGGGCTGAAGCTTTCTTT. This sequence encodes CASSVVAGGAEAFF.

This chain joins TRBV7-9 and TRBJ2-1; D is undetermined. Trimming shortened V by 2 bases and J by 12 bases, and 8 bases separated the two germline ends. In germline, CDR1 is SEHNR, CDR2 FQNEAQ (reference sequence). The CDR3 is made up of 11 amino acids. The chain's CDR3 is CASSLTGRQFF. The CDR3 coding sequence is TGTGCCAGCAGCTTAACGGGTAGGCAGTTCTTC.

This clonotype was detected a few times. The CDR3 region is CASSLMDTEAFF. For the CDR3, the DNA is TGTGCCAGCAGCTTAATGGACACTGAAGCTTTCTTT. This sequence joins TRBV7-9 and TRBJ1-1, with D unclear. Trimming cost V 2 bases and J 3 bases, with 4 bases left between them. The CDR3 extends over 12 amino acids. Germline-derived CDR1 and CDR2 are SEHNR and FQNEAQ (reference sequence).

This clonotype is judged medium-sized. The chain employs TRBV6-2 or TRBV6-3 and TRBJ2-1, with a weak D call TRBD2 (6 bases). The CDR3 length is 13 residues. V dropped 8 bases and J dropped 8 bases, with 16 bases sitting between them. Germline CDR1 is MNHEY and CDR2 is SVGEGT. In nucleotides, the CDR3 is TGTGCCAGCGGGGCAGGGAGGTCCCATGAGCAGTTCTTC. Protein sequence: CASGAGRSHEQFF.

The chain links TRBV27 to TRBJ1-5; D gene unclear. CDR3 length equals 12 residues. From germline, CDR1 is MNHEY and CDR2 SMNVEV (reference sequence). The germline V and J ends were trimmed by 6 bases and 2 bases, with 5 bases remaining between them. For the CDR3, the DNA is TGTGCCAGCAGGAGGGGCAATCAGCCCCAGCATTTT. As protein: CASRRGNQPQHF.

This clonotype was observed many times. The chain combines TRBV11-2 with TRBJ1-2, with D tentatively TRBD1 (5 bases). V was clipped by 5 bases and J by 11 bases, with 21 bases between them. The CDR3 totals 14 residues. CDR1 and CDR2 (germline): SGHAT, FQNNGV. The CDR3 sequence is CASSPKGTGPIYTF. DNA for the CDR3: TGTGCCAGCAGCCCAAAGGGTACAGGTCCTATATACACCTTC.

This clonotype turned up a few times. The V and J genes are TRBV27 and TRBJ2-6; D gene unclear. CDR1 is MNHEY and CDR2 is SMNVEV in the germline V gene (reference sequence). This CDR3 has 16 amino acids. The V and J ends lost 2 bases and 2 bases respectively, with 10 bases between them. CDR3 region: CASSLMGPTGANVLTF. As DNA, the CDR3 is TGTGCCAGCAGTTTAATGGGCCCCACTGGGGCCAACGTCCTGACTTTC.

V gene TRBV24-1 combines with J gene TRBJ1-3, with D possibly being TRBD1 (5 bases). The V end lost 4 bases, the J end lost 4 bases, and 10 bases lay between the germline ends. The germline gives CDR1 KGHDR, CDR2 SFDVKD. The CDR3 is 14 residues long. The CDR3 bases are TGTGCCACCAGTGAGGGAGGGGACGGAAACACCATATATTTT. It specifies CATSEGGDGNTIYF.

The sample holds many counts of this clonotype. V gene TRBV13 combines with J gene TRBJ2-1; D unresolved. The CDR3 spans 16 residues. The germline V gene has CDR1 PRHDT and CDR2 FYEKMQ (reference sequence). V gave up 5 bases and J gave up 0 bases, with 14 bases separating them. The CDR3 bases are TGTGCCAGCAGCCCCCCCAGGCCATCCTCCTACAATGAGCAGTTCTTC. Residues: CASSPPRPSSYNEQFF.

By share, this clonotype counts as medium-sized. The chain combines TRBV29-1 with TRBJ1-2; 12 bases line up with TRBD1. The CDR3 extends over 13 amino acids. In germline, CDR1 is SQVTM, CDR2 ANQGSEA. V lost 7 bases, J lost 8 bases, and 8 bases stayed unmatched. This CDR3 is CSARDRGLQGYTF. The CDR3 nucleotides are TGCAGCGCCAGGGACAGGGGGCTTCAGGGCTACACCTTC.

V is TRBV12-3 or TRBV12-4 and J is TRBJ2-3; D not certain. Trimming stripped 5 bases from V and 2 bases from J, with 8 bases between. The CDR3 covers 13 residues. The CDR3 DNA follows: TGTGCCAGCAGTCGAGGAGTCACAGATACGCAGTATTTT. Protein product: CASSRGVTDTQYF.

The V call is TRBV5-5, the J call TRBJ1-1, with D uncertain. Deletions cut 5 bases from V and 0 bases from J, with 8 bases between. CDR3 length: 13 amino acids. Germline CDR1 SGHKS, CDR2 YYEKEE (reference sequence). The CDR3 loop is CASRYGMNTEAFF. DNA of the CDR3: TGTGCCAGCAGGTACGGGATGAACACTGAAGCTTTCTTT.

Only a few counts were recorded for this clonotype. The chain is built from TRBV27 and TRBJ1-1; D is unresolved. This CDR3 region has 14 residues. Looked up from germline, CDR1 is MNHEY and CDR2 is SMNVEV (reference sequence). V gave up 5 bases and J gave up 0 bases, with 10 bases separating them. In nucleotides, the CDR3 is TGTGCCAGCAGTCCTGGCACCGTGAACACTGAAGCTTTCTTT. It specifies CASSPGTVNTEAFF.

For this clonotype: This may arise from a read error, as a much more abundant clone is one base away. In DNA form, the CDR3 reads TGTGCCATCAGTCCCAGGGACATTCATAATTCACCCCTCCACTTT. Translated: CAISPRDIHNSPLHF. The chain recombines TRBV10-3 with TRBJ1-6; tentatively, D is TRBD1 (6 bases). Germline V gene lookup returns CDR1 ENHRY and CDR2 SYGVKD. The length of the CDR3 is 15 residues. Trimming stripped 5 bases from V and 5 bases from J, with 13 bases between.

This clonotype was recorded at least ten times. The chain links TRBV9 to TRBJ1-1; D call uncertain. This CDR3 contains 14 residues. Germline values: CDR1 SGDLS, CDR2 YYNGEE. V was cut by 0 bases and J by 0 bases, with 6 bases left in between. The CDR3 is CASSVAAMNTEAFF. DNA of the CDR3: TGTGCCAGCAGCGTAGCCGCCATGAACACTGAAGCTTTCTTT.

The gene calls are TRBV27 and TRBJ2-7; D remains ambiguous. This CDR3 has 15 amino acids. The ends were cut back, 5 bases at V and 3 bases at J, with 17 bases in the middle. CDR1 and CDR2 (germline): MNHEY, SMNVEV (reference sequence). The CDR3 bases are TGTGCCAGCAGTGCCTACACCGGGCCTGGCTACGAGCAGTACTTC. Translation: CASSAYTGPGYEQYF.

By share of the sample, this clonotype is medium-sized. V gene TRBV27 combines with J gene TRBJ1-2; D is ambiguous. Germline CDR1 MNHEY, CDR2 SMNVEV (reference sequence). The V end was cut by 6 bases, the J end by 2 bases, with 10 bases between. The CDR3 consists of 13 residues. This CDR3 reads CASRPGRNYGYTF. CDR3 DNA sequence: TGTGCCAGCAGGCCGGGGAGAAACTATGGCTACACCTTC.

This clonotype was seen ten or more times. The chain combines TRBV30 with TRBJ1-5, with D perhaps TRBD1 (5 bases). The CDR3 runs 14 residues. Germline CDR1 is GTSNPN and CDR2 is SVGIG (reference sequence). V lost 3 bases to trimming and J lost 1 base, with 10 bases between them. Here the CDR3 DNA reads TGTGCCTGGAGCGTATGGGGGAGCAATCAGCCCCAGCATTTT. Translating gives CAWSVWGSNQPQHF.

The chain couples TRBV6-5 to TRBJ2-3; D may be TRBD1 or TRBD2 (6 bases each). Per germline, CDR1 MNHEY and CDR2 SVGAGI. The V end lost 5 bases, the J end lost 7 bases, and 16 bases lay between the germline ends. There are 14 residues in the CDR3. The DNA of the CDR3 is TGTGCCAGCAGTCGAGACGGGGGCTTAAATACGCAGTATTTT. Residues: CASSRDGGLNTQYF.

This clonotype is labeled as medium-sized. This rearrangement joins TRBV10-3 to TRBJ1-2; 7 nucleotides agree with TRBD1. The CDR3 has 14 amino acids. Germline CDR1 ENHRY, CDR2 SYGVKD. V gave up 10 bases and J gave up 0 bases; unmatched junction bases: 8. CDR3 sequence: CATFRTGANYGYTF. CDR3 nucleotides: TGTGCCACTTTTAGGACAGGAGCTAACTATGGCTACACCTTC.

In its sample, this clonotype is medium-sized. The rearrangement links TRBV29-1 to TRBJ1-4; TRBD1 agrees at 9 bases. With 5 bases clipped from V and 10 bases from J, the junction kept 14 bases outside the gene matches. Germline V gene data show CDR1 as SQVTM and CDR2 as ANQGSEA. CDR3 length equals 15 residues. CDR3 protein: CSVLGGDRDRGKLFF. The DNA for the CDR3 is TGCAGCGTTTTGGGGGGGGACAGGGACAGAGGAAAACTGTTTTTT.

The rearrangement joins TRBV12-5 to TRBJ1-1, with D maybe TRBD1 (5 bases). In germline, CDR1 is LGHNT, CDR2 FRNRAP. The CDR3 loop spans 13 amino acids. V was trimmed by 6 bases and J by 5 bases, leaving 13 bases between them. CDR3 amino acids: CASGSPGYTEAFF. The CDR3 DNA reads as TGTGCTAGTGGGTCCCCAGGGTATACTGAAGCTTTCTTT.

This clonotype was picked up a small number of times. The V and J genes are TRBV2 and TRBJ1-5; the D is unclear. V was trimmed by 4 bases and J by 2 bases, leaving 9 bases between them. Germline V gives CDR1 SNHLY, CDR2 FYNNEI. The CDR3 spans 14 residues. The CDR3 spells CASSVGRGNQPQHF. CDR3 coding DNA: TGTGCCAGCAGTGTTGGGAGGGGCAATCAGCCCCAGCATTTT.

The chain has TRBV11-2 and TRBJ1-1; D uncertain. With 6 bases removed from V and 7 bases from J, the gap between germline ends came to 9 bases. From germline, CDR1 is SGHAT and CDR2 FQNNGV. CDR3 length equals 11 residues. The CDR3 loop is CASSGGGEAFF. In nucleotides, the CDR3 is TGTGCCAGCAGTGGCGGCGGTGAAGCTTTCTTT. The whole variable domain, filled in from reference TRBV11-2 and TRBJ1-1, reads EAGVAQSPRYKIIEKRQSVAFWCNPISGHATLYWYQQILGQGPKLLIQFQNNGVVDDSQLPKDRFSAERLKGVDSTLKIQPAKLEDSAVYLCASSGGGEAFFGQGTRLTVV.

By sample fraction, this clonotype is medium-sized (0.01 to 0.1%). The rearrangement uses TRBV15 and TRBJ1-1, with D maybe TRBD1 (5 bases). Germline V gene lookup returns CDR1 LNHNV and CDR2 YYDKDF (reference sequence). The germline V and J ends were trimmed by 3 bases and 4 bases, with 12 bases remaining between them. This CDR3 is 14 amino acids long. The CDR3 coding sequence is TGTGCCACCAGCAGTGGGGGTCGGGTCACTGAAGCTTTCTTT. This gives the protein CATSSGGRVTEAFF.

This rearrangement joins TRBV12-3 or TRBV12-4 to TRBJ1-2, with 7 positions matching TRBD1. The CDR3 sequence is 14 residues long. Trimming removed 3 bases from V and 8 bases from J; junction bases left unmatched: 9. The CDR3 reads CASSFGDRAFGYTF. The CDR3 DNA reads TGTGCCAGCAGTTTTGGCGACAGGGCGTTCGGCTACACCTTC.

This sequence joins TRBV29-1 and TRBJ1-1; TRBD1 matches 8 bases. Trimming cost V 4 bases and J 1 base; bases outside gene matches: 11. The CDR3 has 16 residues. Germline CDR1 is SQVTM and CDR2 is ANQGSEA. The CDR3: CSVGGATGTGNTEAFF. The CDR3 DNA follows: TGCAGCGTTGGGGGGGCTACCGGGACAGGGAACACTGAAGCTTTCTTT. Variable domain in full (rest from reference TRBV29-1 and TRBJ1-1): SAVISQKPSRDICQRGTSLTIQCQVDSQVTMMFWYRQQPGQSLTLIATANQGSEATYESGFVIDKFPISRPNLTFSTLTVSNMSPEDSSIYLCSVGGATGTGNTEAFFGQGTRLTVV.

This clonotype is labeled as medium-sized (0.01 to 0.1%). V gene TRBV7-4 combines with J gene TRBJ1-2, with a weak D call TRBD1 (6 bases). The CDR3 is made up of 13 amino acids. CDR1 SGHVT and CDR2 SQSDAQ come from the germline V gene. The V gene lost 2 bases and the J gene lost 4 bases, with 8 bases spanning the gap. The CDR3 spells CASSLRGGYGYTF. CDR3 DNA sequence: TGTGCCAGCAGCTTAAGGGGGGGCTATGGCTACACCTTC.

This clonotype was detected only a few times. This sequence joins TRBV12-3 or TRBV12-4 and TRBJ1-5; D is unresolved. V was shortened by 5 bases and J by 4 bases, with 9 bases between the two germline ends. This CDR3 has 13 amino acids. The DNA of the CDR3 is TGTGCCAGCAGTCCCCGGGGTAATCAGCCCCAGCATTTT. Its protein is CASSPRGNQPQHF.